This TCR beta chain was documented in a study of T cells after posttransplantation cyclophosphamide. This CDR3 is 20 amino acids long. Per the germline V gene, CDR1 is LGHNA and CDR2 is YNFKEQ. Trimming at V came to 5 bases and at J to 1 base, leaving 15 bases not matched to a gene. Cyclophosphamide on days +3 and +4 followed busulfan-fludarabine conditioning and a marrow graft. TCRdb's table, derived via immunoSEQ multiplex PCR, lists solely in-frame clones and lacks some. The sample lists some 8,000 clones, roughly 88% seen once, with 1% to 1.5% in the top ten. The gene calls are TRBV4-2 and TRBJ2-1; 12 bases agree with TRBD2. The sample was CD4+ T cells sorted from blood, taken approximately 1,300 days after allogeneic stem cell transplant with posttransplant cyclophosphamide. The sequence was collected from a female patient aged 50 to 65 who received an allogeneic stem cell transplant from a related donor, was CMV-positive, and had no GVHD. Some of the T cells might come from the graft donor. For the CDR3, the DNA is TGTGCCAGCAGCATTCTAGCGGGAGGGCCTGGATTGCGGTCCTACAATGAGCAGTTCTTC. Translation: CASSILAGGPGLRSYNEQFF.